The 30 T cell receptor beta chains below come from one sample, sequenced in a study of T cell repertoires in ileal Crohn's disease. TCRdb's table, derived via immunoSEQ multiplex PCR, lists solely in-frame clones and lacks some. The sample has about 4,700 clones; approximately 82% are singletons. The sequencing input was ileal tissue. The receptors were sampled from an adult with Crohn's disease.

V is TRBV5-1 and J is TRBJ2-6, with 11 bases lining up with TRBD2. Germline V lookup: CDR1 SGHRS, CDR2 YFSETQ. V trimming: 4 bases; J trimming: 13 bases; junction bases outside the gene matches: 10. The CDR3 totals 15 residues. In DNA, the CDR3 is TGCGCCAGCAGCCAACGGACTAGCGGGCCCCGTGTCCTGACTTTC. Translated, it gives CASSQRTSGPRVLTF.

The chain carries TRBV2 and TRBJ2-2; 7 bases line up with TRBD1. The CDR3 length is 15 residues. V dropped 6 bases and J dropped 6; count of bases not matched to a gene: 10. CDR1 and CDR2 from the germline V gene are SNHLY and FYNNEI. This CDR3 reads CASRVGQGEAGELFF. Written as DNA, the CDR3 is TGTGCCAGCAGAGTGGGGCAGGGGGAAGCCGGGGAGCTGTTTTTT.

Written as DNA, the CDR3 is TGTGCCAGCAGCCCCGGGGCAGGGGGGAACTATGGCTACACCTTC. Its protein product is CASSPGAGGNYGYTF. This chain connects TRBV7-2 to TRBJ1-2; TRBD1 agrees at 7 bases. The ends lost 5 bases at V and 2 bases at J; junction bases unmatched: 8. CDR1 SGHTA and CDR2 FQGNSA come from the germline V gene. This CDR3 is 15 amino acids long.

The chain has TRBV27 and TRBJ1-2, with 7 bases matching TRBD1. V was clipped by 5 bases and J by 5 bases; unmatched bases: 5. The CDR3 is 13 residues long. Per germline, CDR1 MNHEY and CDR2 SMNVEV (reference sequence). The CDR3 is CASSLGQLYGYTF. In DNA, the CDR3 is TGTGCCAGCAGTCTGGGACAGCTTTATGGCTACACCTTC.

This clone was counted only a few times. This rearrangement joins TRBV5-4 to TRBJ1-2, with D unresolved. This CDR3 contains 11 residues. Trimming removed 6 bases from V and 4 bases from J, with 7 bases in between. Germline values: CDR1 SGHNT, CDR2 YYREEE (reference sequence). As DNA, the CDR3 is TGTGCCAGCAATGGACTCTATGGCTACACCTTC. Encoded protein: CASNGLYGYTF.

The CDR3 region has the DNA TGTGCCAGCAGCCCCCAGGGCGGGATGACTAATCAGCCCCAGCATTTT. It is translated as CASSPQGGMTNQPQHF. This chain links TRBV7-2 with TRBJ1-5, with D perhaps matching TRBD1 (5 bases). V was shortened by 5 bases and J by 4 bases, with 18 bases between the two germline ends. This CDR3 spans 16 amino acids. The germline gives CDR1 SGHTA, CDR2 FQGNSA.

V gene TRBV5-6 combines with J gene TRBJ1-1; perhaps TRBD1 as D (6 bases). Germline CDR1 reads SGHDT; CDR2 reads YYEEEE. The CDR3 runs 19 residues. V dropped 0 bases and J dropped 1 base, with 22 bases sitting between them. In nucleotides, the CDR3 is TGTGCCAGCAGCTTGGGAGGTTTTGTGGCAGGGGAGGGGAACACTGAAGCTTTCTTT. Its translation: CASSLGGFVAGEGNTEAFF.

The table lists this clone with a few counts. This chain joins TRBV5-1 and TRBJ2-2; TRBD2 agrees at 7 bases. Trimming took 5 bases from V and 4 from J; bases not matched to a gene: 2. The germline V gene encodes CDR1 SGHRS and CDR2 YFSETQ. CDR3 size: 13 residues. The CDR3 nucleotides are TGCGCCAGCAGTTGGGAGGGCACCGGGGAGCTGTTTTTT. This sequence encodes CASSWEGTGELFF.

This clone has a handful of counts. The rearrangement joins TRBV13 to TRBJ1-1; TRBD1 matches 7 bases. Unmatched junction bases numbered 11, after V lost 5 bases and J lost 5 bases. Germline CDR1 and CDR2: PRHDT and FYEKMQ (reference sequence). The CDR3 extends over 15 amino acids. CDR3 residues: CASSLTPGGKTEAFF. CDR3 DNA sequence: TGTGCCAGCAGCCTTACCCCAGGGGGTAAAACTGAAGCTTTCTTT.

This clone came up once. The V and J genes are TRBV9 and TRBJ2-5; weak D call: TRBD2 (5 bases). The J call is uncertain, as TRBJ2-7 better fits the DNA end. There are 15 residues in the CDR3. From germline, CDR1 is SGDLS and CDR2 YYNGEE. In DNA, the CDR3 is TGTGCCAGCAGCACATCTTCGGAGAGGGTGCACGAGCAGTACTTC. Translated: CASSTSSERVHEQYF.

CDR3 DNA sequence: TGTGCCAGCAGCCCCGGGACAGGGGGAAGCGGGGAGCTGTTTTTT. Amino acid sequence: CASSPGTGGSGELFF. The V gene is TRBV7-9, the J gene TRBJ2-2, with 11 positions matching TRBD1. Germline loops: CDR1 SEHNR, CDR2 FQNEAQ (reference sequence). J gave up 7 bases and V 5 bases, and 6 bases lay outside the gene matches. The CDR3 sequence is 15 residues long.

The chain is built from TRBV2 and TRBJ2-4; D not resolved. The CDR3 loop spans 11 amino acids. Between the trimmed V and J ends, which lost 6 bases and 9 bases, there was a span of 9 bases. Germline V gene sequence: CDR1 SNHLY, CDR2 FYNNEI. The CDR3 loop reads CASSPVSIQYF. The CDR3 DNA reads as TGTGCCAGCAGCCCCGTTTCCATTCAGTACTTC.

This clone has more than one count but fewer than ten. This chain uses TRBV25-1 with TRBJ2-7; D possibly corresponds to TRBD2 (5 bases). Germline V gives CDR1 MGHDK, CDR2 SYGVNS. Trimming pared 4 bases from V and 1 base from J, leaving 8 bases between. The CDR3 runs 13 residues. This CDR3 is CASSGAGSYEQYF. DNA of the CDR3: TGTGCCAGCAGTGGGGCGGGTTCCTACGAGCAGTACTTC.

The chain is built from TRBV5-1 and TRBJ1-1; 7 bases line up with TRBD1. Germline values: CDR1 SGHRS, CDR2 YFSETQ. The trim removed 4 bases at V and 7 bases at J, leaving 7 bases unmatched. This CDR3 comprises 13 residues. The CDR3 bases are TGCGCCAGCAGCGAAGGAACAGGGGTTGAAGCTTTCTTT. It translates to CASSEGTGVEAFF. Based on the CDR3 plus reference TRBV5-1 and TRBJ1-1, the full variable domain is KAGVTQTPRYLIKTRGQQVTLSCSPISGHRSVSWYQQTPGQGLQFLFEYFSETQRNKGNFPGRFSGRQFSNSRSEMNVSTLELGDSALYLCASSEGTGVEAFFGQGTRLTVV.

The chain recombines TRBV2 with TRBJ2-5; D gene ambiguous. Trimming stripped 10 bases from V and 2 bases from J, with 17 bases between. The CDR3 covers 14 residues. The germline V gene encodes CDR1 SNHLY and CDR2 FYNNEI. DNA for the CDR3: TGTGCCAAAAACCCACCAACAGAGCAAGAGACCCAGTACTTC. As protein: CAKNPPTEQETQYF.

A few counts support this clone. The rearrangement links TRBV1 to TRBJ1-5. TRBV1 is assigned pseudogene status. The CDR3 extends over 12 amino acids. CDR3 DNA sequence: TGCACCAGCGGACTTTCCAATCAGCCCCAGCATTTT. This codes for CTSGLSNQPQHF.

V gene TRBV5-1 combines with J gene TRBJ1-6, with 7 bases matching TRBD1. Germline loops: CDR1 SGHRS, CDR2 YFSETQ. The CDR3 sequence is 15 residues long. V trimming: 3 bases; J trimming: 5 bases; junction bases outside the gene matches: 5. Written as DNA, the CDR3 is TGCGCCAGCAGCTCAAGACAGGGCGATAATTCACCCCTCCACTTT. Encoded protein: CASSSRQGDNSPLHF.

This chain connects TRBV5-4 to TRBJ2-5, with no clear D. V lost 4 bases and J 2 bases, leaving 15 bases between the germline ends. Germline values: CDR1 SGHNT, CDR2 YYREEE (reference sequence). This CDR3 region has 15 residues. CDR3 amino acids: CASSPARGSQETQYF. CDR3 in DNA: TGTGCCAGCAGCCCGGCGCGAGGCAGTCAAGAGACCCAGTACTTC.

The chain uses TRBV5-6 and TRBJ1-2; D possibly corresponds to TRBD1 (5 bases). The CDR3 extends over 13 amino acids. V gave up 4 bases and J gave up 7 bases, with 14 bases separating them. The germline gives CDR1 SGHDT, CDR2 YYEEEE. The CDR3 sequence is CASSQSPGGGYTF. As DNA, the CDR3 is TGTGCCAGCAGCCAATCCCCCGGGGGTGGCTACACCTTC. Full variable domain (rest looked up from reference TRBV5-6 and TRBJ1-2): DAGVTQSPTHLIKTRGQQVTLRCSPKSGHDTVSWYQQALGQGPQFIFQYYEEEERQRGNFPDRFSGHQFPNYSSELNVNALLLGDSALYLCASSQSPGGGYTFGSGTRLTVV.

The chain has TRBV6-1 and TRBJ2-7; D unclear. Germline V lookup: CDR1 MNHNS, CDR2 SASEGT. Trimming cost V 5 bases and J 3 bases, with 11 bases left between them. This CDR3 has 13 residues. In DNA form, the CDR3 reads TGTGCCAGCAGTCCTTCCGTACTCTACGAGCAGTACTTC. Its translation: CASSPSVLYEQYF.

The V gene is TRBV7-9, the J gene TRBJ1-1, with 9 bases aligning to TRBD1. Germline trimming cut 5 bases from V and 1 base from J; bases unmatched to any gene: 14. The CDR3 is made up of 18 amino acids. The germline CDR1 and CDR2 sequences are SEHNR and FQNEAQ (reference sequence). The CDR3 DNA is TGTGCCAGCAGCCCATTTGGGGTAACAGGGGGCGAGAACACTGAAGCTTTCTTT. Its translation is CASSPFGVTGGENTEAFF.

This clone was observed a handful of times. The rearrangement uses TRBV6-5 and TRBJ1-6, with TRBD1 matching 10 bases. This CDR3 contains 15 residues. The ends lost 0 bases at V and 10 bases at J; junction bases unmatched: 3. The V gene's germline CDR1 is MNHEY and CDR2 SVGAGI. This CDR3 is CASSYSGTGESPLHF. In DNA, the CDR3 is TGTGCCAGCAGTTACTCCGGGACAGGGGAATCACCCCTCCACTTT.

The genes are TRBV30 and TRBJ1-6; D might be TRBD1 (5 bases). Trimming removed 0 bases at V and 6 bases at J, with 12 bases between. The germline CDR1 and CDR2 sequences are GTSNPN and SVGIG (reference sequence). The CDR3 is made up of 15 amino acids. In nucleotides, the CDR3 is TGTGCCTGGAGTGTACAGGCCAGACTTAATTCACCCCTCCACTTT. Translating it yields CAWSVQARLNSPLHF.

The chain uses TRBV27 and TRBJ1-5; D call uncertain. Looked up from germline, CDR1 is MNHEY and CDR2 is SMNVEV (reference sequence). CDR3 length: 15 residues. V lost 2 bases to trimming and J lost 0 bases, with 8 bases between them. The CDR3 nucleotides read TGTGCCAGCAGTTTAAGAGGGTATAGCAATCAGCCCCAGCATTTT. Translating it yields CASSLRGYSNQPQHF.

The J gene is TRBJ1-6, the V gene TRBV28, with D maybe TRBD1 (6 bases). Trimming took 6 bases from V and 5 from J, leaving 11 bases between them. The CDR3 runs to 14 residues. Germline CDR1 reads MDHEN; CDR2 reads SYDVKM. In DNA, the CDR3 is TGTGCCAGCAGGCCGGGACAAAATAATTCACCCCTCCACTTT. Its translation: CASRPGQNNSPLHF.

This clone was counted only a few times. The rearrangement links TRBV18 to TRBJ1-1, with 10 bases identical to TRBD1. CDR1 is KGHSH and CDR2 is LQKENI in the germline V gene. The CDR3 runs to 17 residues. V shed 0 bases, J shed 10 bases, and the junction held 14 bases outside the gene matches. This CDR3 reads CASSPPQGRDRGLVAFF. CDR3 in DNA: TGTGCCAGCTCACCACCACAGGGACGGGACAGGGGCTTGGTAGCTTTCTTT.

The rearrangement links TRBV4-2 to TRBJ1-4; D perhaps matches TRBD1 (5 bases). Trimming stripped 3 bases from V and 5 bases from J, with 16 bases between. The germline V gene has CDR1 LGHNA and CDR2 YNFKEQ. The CDR3 is 16 residues long. The DNA for the CDR3 is TGTGCCAGCAGCCATTTTGAGGGACTGAGGAATGAAAAACTGTTTTTT. Translation gives CASSHFEGLRNEKLFF.

The genes are TRBV29-1 and TRBJ2-7, with a tentative D call TRBD1 (6 bases). Germline V gene sequence: CDR1 SQVTM, CDR2 ANQGSEA. The CDR3 spans 13 residues. The germline V and J ends were trimmed by 4 bases and 3 bases, with 13 bases remaining between them. CDR3 amino acids: CSVGTGPVYEQYF. The CDR3 DNA is TGCAGCGTTGGTACAGGGCCGGTCTACGAGCAGTACTTC.

The chain links TRBV12-5 to TRBJ1-5; a weak D match, TRBD1 (5 bases). The CDR3 is 12 residues long. Germline CDR1 reads LGHNT; CDR2 reads FRNRAP. V was cut by 8 bases and J by 7 bases, with 12 bases left in between. The CDR3 region is CASTQGSQPQHF. In DNA form, the CDR3 reads TGTGCTAGTACCCAGGGTTCGCAGCCCCAGCATTTT.

This chain links TRBV30 with TRBJ1-2, with D unclear. This CDR3 contains 15 residues. Germline V gene sequence: CDR1 GTSNPN, CDR2 SVGIG (reference sequence). V was shortened by 0 bases and J by 7 bases, with 18 bases between the two germline ends. In DNA form, the CDR3 reads TGTGCCTGGAGTGTACTAAACGTCGGGTCTTCTGGCTACACCTTC. This encodes CAWSVLNVGSSGYTF.